Below, 14 T cell receptor beta chains from the same sample are listed, as sequenced in a study of cytomegalovirus exposure and HLA in healthy donors. PCR involved 60 Vbeta and 13 Jbeta primers. TCRdb keeps only in-frame clones here, not all; method: immunoSEQ multiplex PCR. In the table there are approximately 220,000 clones, about 75% of which are singletons. The sequenced sample was PBMCs. The receptor source for this set is a male donor in good health and CMV-seronegative.

CDR3 nucleotide sequence: TGTGCCAGCAGCTTCCCGACGGTAAATAGAGGAAACACCATATATTTT. Amino acids: CASSFPTVNRGNTIYF. This chain uses TRBV7-9 with TRBJ2-2; D remains ambiguous. The DNA end is more similar to TRBJ1-3, so the J call may be wrong. The CDR3 loop spans 16 amino acids. Germline-derived CDR1 and CDR2 are SEHNR and FQNEAQ (reference sequence).

This clone occurred once. The chain couples TRBV5-4 to TRBJ2-1; D possibly corresponds to TRBD1 (6 bases). The CDR3 runs to 15 residues. Trimming cost V 3 bases and J 8 bases, with 18 bases left between them. The germline V gene encodes CDR1 SGHNT and CDR2 YYREEE (reference sequence). The chain's CDR3 is CASSWRTDAWDEQFF. CDR3 nucleotides: TGTGCCAGCAGCTGGAGGACAGACGCCTGGGATGAGCAGTTCTTC.

The genes are TRBV11-2 and TRBJ2-5; TRBD2 agrees at 7 bases. Per germline, CDR1 SGHAT and CDR2 FQNNGV. V lost 6 bases to trimming and J lost 0 bases; unmatched junction nucleotides: 10. CDR3 length: 16 residues. The CDR3 protein is CASSRFGTNNQETQYF. The CDR3 coding sequence is TGTGCCAGCAGTAGGTTCGGGACTAACAACCAAGAGACCCAGTACTTC.

CDR3 residues: CSAFFNEQFF. The DNA for the CDR3 is TGCAGTGCCTTTTTCAATGAGCAGTTCTTC. This sequence joins TRBV20-1 and TRBJ2-1; D remains ambiguous. The length of the CDR3 is 10 residues. Germline-derived CDR1 and CDR2 are DFQATT and SNEGSKA (reference sequence). Trimming took 6 bases from V and 6 from J, leaving 6 bases between them.

The sample holds one count of this clone. V and J are TRBV9 and TRBJ2-2; 8 bases agree with TRBD2. The CDR3 loop spans 17 amino acids. J was trimmed by 2 bases and V by 4 bases; bases with no gene match: 10. Germline V gene data show CDR1 as SGDLS and CDR2 as YYNGEE. The CDR3 DNA follows: TGTGCCAGCAGCAGGCGGGGAGCGGGGGTCAACACCGGGGAGCTGTTTTTT. Translating it yields CASSRRGAGVNTGELFF.

This sequence joins TRBV5-6 and TRBJ2-3; no clear D. The CDR3 is 17 residues long. Germline loops: CDR1 SGHDT, CDR2 YYEEEE. V was trimmed by 0 bases and J by 2 bases, leaving 16 bases between them. CDR3 sequence: CASSLEPPGIPTDTQYF. CDR3 nucleotides: TGTGCCAGCAGCTTGGAGCCCCCGGGTATCCCCACAGATACGCAGTATTTT. The entire variable domain, with the rest obtained from reference TRBV5-6 and TRBJ2-3, is as follows: DAGVTQSPTHLIKTRGQQVTLRCSPKSGHDTVSWYQQALGQGPQFIFQYYEEEERQRGNFPDRFSGHQFPNYSSELNVNALLLGDSALYLCASSLEPPGIPTDTQYFGPGTRLTVL.

This clone came up once. This chain uses TRBV5-4 with TRBJ2-7, with TRBD1 matching 7 bases. Trimming cost V 3 bases and J 3 bases; bases outside gene matches: 6. In germline, CDR1 is SGHNT, CDR2 YYREEE (reference sequence). This CDR3 is built from 14 residues. CDR3: CASSWTGGSYEQYF. DNA of the CDR3: TGTGCCAGCAGCTGGACAGGCGGAAGCTACGAGCAGTACTTC.

This clone was observed a handful of times. The chain combines TRBV10-3 with TRBJ2-1, with no clear D. CDR1 is ENHRY and CDR2 is SYGVKD in the germline V gene. The CDR3 has 12 amino acids. Trimming pared 4 bases from V and 5 bases from J, leaving 6 bases between. In nucleotides, the CDR3 is TGTGCCATCAGTGGCACTCACAATGAGCAGTTCTTC. This codes for CAISGTHNEQFF.

V and J are TRBV6-6 and TRBJ1-6; D is undetermined. The germline V and J ends were trimmed by 2 bases and 7 bases, with 6 bases remaining between them. CDR1 and CDR2 from the germline V gene are MNHNY and SVGAGI (reference sequence). The CDR3 is made up of 13 amino acids. The DNA of the CDR3 is TGTGCCAGCAGTTACGCCGGGAATTCACCCCTCCACTTT. Its protein is CASSYAGNSPLHF.

The chain recombines TRBV27 with TRBJ1-2; tentatively, D is TRBD1 (6 bases). Germline V gene lookup returns CDR1 MNHEY and CDR2 SMNVEV (reference sequence). This CDR3 region has 13 residues. The V end was cut by 4 bases, the J end by 2 bases, with 8 bases between. CDR3 in amino acids: CASSSDSNYGYTF. The CDR3 region has the DNA TGTGCCAGCAGTTCGGACAGCAACTATGGCTACACCTTC.

This chain joins TRBV13 and TRBJ1-1; unclear D gene. The CDR3 has 13 amino acids. The germline CDR1 and CDR2 sequences are PRHDT and FYEKMQ (reference sequence). V lost 1 base and J 3 bases, leaving 6 bases between the germline ends. CDR3 sequence: CASSLDKYTEAFF. DNA for the CDR3: TGTGCCAGCAGCTTAGACAAGTACACTGAAGCTTTCTTT.

V usage is TRBV5-1 and J usage is TRBJ1-4, with D perhaps matching TRBD1 (5 bases). Trimming took 1 base from V and 3 from J, leaving 16 bases between them. The CDR3 runs 17 residues. Germline V CDR1 and CDR2: SGHRS, YFSETQ. The DNA for the CDR3 is TGCGCCAGCAGCTTGCAGGGTTTGGGCTCGGCTAATGAAAAACTGTTTTTT. It specifies CASSLQGLGSANEKLFF.

This clone was detected only a few times. V is TRBV9 and J is TRBJ2-2; D is unclear. Germline assignment: CDR1 SGDLS and CDR2 YYNGEE. V lost 3 bases and J 3 bases, leaving 12 bases between the germline ends. The CDR3 contains 15 residues. CDR3 coding DNA: TGTGCCAGCAGCGAGTCTCGAGCCTACACCGGGGAGCTGTTTTTT. Residues: CASSESRAYTGELFF.

The CDR3 spells CTTWGGYTDTQYF. For the CDR3, the DNA is TGTACCACCTGGGGGGGTTACACAGATACGCAGTATTTT. V usage is TRBV2 and J usage is TRBJ2-3; TRBD2 matches at 7 bases. Germline V gene lookup returns CDR1 SNHLY and CDR2 FYNNEI. The length of the CDR3 is 13 residues.